The sequence of this TCR beta chain was determined in a study of blood T cell repertoires in COVID-19. Looking at the study overall: The cDNA or gDNA used as material had been derived from T cells, B-cell-depleted T cells, or PBMCs.

Germline CDR1 LGHNA, CDR2 YSLEER. CDR3 length: 13 amino acids. Regarding this clone: A read error may produce the germline difference seen at one junction end.

Here immunoSEQ multiplex PCR was the method, and the copy in TCRdb shows in-frame clones only, minus some. The sample records 150,000 to 200,000 clones, around four fifths being singletons. The J gene is TRBJ1-1, the V gene TRBV4-3; D possibly corresponds to TRBD1 (5 bases). Material for sequencing was peripheral blood. The sequence derives from a woman of 80 years or more with acute or convalescent COVID-19. CDR3 residues: CASSQGGGTLPLF. In nucleotides, the CDR3 is TGCGCCAGCAGCCAAGGGGGCGGGACCCTACCTCTCTTT.